A single sample gave rise to the 23 T cell receptor beta chains below, sequenced in a study of T cell responses to AZD1222 COVID-19 vaccine. Profiling relied on immunoSEQ multiplex PCR, and the TCRdb table lists in-frame clones only, not all of them. There are under 200,000 clones in the sample; about 90% occur only once, and 1.3% lies in the top ten. The sequencing used peripheral blood, collected 28 days after the second AZD1222 dose. The receptors were gathered from an adult who received the AZD1222 COVID-19 vaccine.

The J gene is TRBJ2-1, the V gene TRBV18; 13 bases match TRBD2. Looked up from germline, CDR1 is KGHSH and CDR2 is LQKENI. After removal of 3 bases from V and 7 bases from J, the junction contained 3 bases not matched to a gene. The CDR3 is made up of 15 amino acids. The CDR3, as DNA: TGTGCCAGCTCACCTGGACTAGCGGGAGTGAATGAGCAGTTCTTC. It specifies CASSPGLAGVNEQFF.

This chain links TRBV3-1 (or the pseudogene TRBV3-2) with TRBJ1-2; D is undetermined. Trimming stripped 7 bases from V and 7 bases from J, with 13 bases between. The CDR3 covers 12 residues. Per the germline V gene, CDR1 is LGHDT and CDR2 is YNNKEL (reference sequence). The DNA of the CDR3 is TGTGCCAGCACCCAGAGAGGTTCTGGCTACACCTTC. Its protein product is CASTQRGSGYTF.

This chain links TRBV5-1 with TRBJ2-4, with D possibly being TRBD2 (6 bases). The germline V gene encodes CDR1 SGHRS and CDR2 YFSETQ. The CDR3 runs 17 residues. Trimming stripped 1 base from V and 1 base from J, with 15 bases between. As DNA, the CDR3 is TGCGCCAGCAGCTTGTTGGAGGGATTTGGGGCCAAAAACATTCAGTACTTC. This gives the protein CASSLLEGFGAKNIQYF.

The J gene is TRBJ1-2, the V gene TRBV11-2; 9 bases align to TRBD1. CDR3 length: 13 residues. V was pared by 5 bases and J by 7 bases, with 5 bases of the junction left unmatched. Germline V lookup: CDR1 SGHAT, CDR2 FQNNGV. CDR3 sequence: CASSGTGWFGYTF. DNA of the CDR3: TGTGCCAGCAGCGGGACAGGGTGGTTTGGCTACACCTTC.

V usage is TRBV6-5 and J usage is TRBJ2-1, with D maybe TRBD1 (6 bases). This CDR3 spans 13 amino acids. V was pared by 4 bases and J by 6 bases, with 10 bases between. Germline V lookup: CDR1 MNHEY, CDR2 SVGAGI. CDR3 coding DNA: TGTGCCAGCAGTTCGGGACACCTCAATGAGCAGTTCTTC. Residues: CASSSGHLNEQFF.

The chain joins TRBV3-1 (or the pseudogene TRBV3-2) to TRBJ2-2; a possible D gene is TRBD2 (6 bases). Looked up from germline, CDR1 is LGHDT and CDR2 is YNNKEL (reference sequence). The V end lost 2 bases, the J end lost 5 bases, and 15 bases lay between the germline ends. The CDR3 consists of 16 residues. For the CDR3, the DNA is TGTGCCAGCAGCCAAAGGCGGGGTGGATCTACCGGGGAGCTGTTTTTT. Translation: CASSQRRGGSTGELFF.

This clone was counted once. V and J are TRBV2 and TRBJ2-5, with D perhaps given as TRBD1 or TRBD2 (5 bases each). Germline V CDR1 and CDR2: SNHLY, FYNNEI. Trimming took off 1 base at V and 3 bases at J, with 9 bases between the two ends. CDR3 length: 14 amino acids. In DNA, the CDR3 is TGTGCCAGCAGTGAAGGGGGACCGGAAGAGACCCAGTACTTC. Translated, it gives CASSEGGPEETQYF. Full variable domain (missing parts from reference TRBV2 and TRBJ2-5): EPEVTQTPSHQVTQMGQEVILRCVPISNHLYFYWYRQILGQKVEFLVSFYNNEISEKSEIFDDQFSVERPDGSNFTLKIRSTKLEDSAMYFCASSEGGPEETQYFGPGTRLLVL.

The chain couples TRBV7-2 to TRBJ2-3, with D possibly TRBD2 on 6 matching bases. V was pared by 1 base and J by 1 base, with 12 bases between. Germline values: CDR1 SGHTA, CDR2 FQGNSA. CDR3 length equals 16 residues. This CDR3 reads CASSLGASVGTDTQYF. DNA for the CDR3: TGTGCCAGCAGCTTAGGGGCTAGCGTGGGCACAGATACGCAGTATTTT.

The genes are TRBV12-3 or TRBV12-4 and TRBJ1-1; no clear D. The CDR3 is made up of 13 amino acids. Trimming pared 1 base from V and 3 bases from J, leaving 6 bases between. CDR3 residues: CASSLGGHTEAFF. In DNA, the CDR3 is TGTGCCAGCAGTTTAGGAGGTCACACTGAAGCTTTCTTT.

The chain couples TRBV19 to TRBJ2-7, with 10 bases matching TRBD1. With 5 bases clipped from V and 4 bases from J, the junction kept 5 bases outside the gene matches. This CDR3 spans 14 amino acids. Germline loops: CDR1 LNHDA, CDR2 SQIVND (reference sequence). The CDR3 sequence: CASSAGTGVYEQYF. CDR3 in DNA: TGTGCCAGTAGTGCCGGGACAGGGGTATACGAGCAGTACTTC.

The chain couples TRBV3-1 (or the pseudogene TRBV3-2) to TRBJ2-3, with 11 bases identical to TRBD2. CDR1 and CDR2 (germline): LGHDT, YNNKEL (reference sequence). V was pared by 3 bases and J by 5 bases, with 7 bases of the junction left unmatched. The CDR3 is 16 amino acids. The CDR3 sequence is CASSHHSGGAGDTQYF. CDR3 sequence (DNA): TGTGCCAGCAGCCATCATAGCGGGGGGGCCGGAGATACGCAGTATTTT.

The rearrangement uses TRBV5-1 and TRBJ1-4, with TRBD1 identical over 7 bases. CDR3 length: 16 amino acids. CDR1 and CDR2 (germline): SGHRS, YFSETQ. J lost 11 bases, V lost 3 bases, and 16 bases had no gene match. CDR3 protein: CASSSLDRDGVGKLFF. DNA for the CDR3: TGCGCCAGCAGCTCGCTTGACAGGGACGGGGTGGGGAAACTGTTTTTT. The whole variable domain, filled in from reference TRBV5-1 and TRBJ1-4, reads KAGVTQTPRYLIKTRGQQVTLSCSPISGHRSVSWYQQTPGQGLQFLFEYFSETQRNKGNFPGRFSGRQFSNSRSEMNVSTLELGDSALYLCASSSLDRDGVGKLFFGSGTQLSVL.

The chain uses TRBV29-1 and TRBJ1-2, with 7 bases identical to TRBD1. The germline V gene has CDR1 SQVTM and CDR2 ANQGSEA. CDR3 size: 15 residues. Unmatched junction bases numbered 14, after V lost 5 bases and J lost 5 bases. CDR3 loop: CSVLPPGQLAYGYTF. The CDR3 bases are TGCAGCGTTTTACCTCCGGGACAGCTAGCTTATGGCTACACCTTC.

As DNA, the CDR3 is TGCGCCAGCAGCCATCCAGGGGGGGCTAATGAAAAACTGTTTTTT. Translated, it gives CASSHPGGANEKLFF. The chain is built from TRBV4-1 and TRBJ1-4; 7 nucleotides line up with TRBD1. Germline assignment: CDR1 MGHRA and CDR2 YSYEKL. After removal of 3 bases from V and 3 bases from J, the junction contained 4 bases not matched to a gene. The CDR3 consists of 15 residues.

The rearrangement joins TRBV11-3 to TRBJ2-7, with D possibly being TRBD1 (6 bases). The CDR3 is 14 residues long. From germline, CDR1 is SGHNT and CDR2 YENEEA. Between the trimmed V and J ends, which lost 5 bases and 9 bases, there was a span of 20 bases. CDR3 region: CASSPDSWPGLQYF. The CDR3, as DNA: TGTGCCAGCAGCCCGGACAGTTGGCCTGGGCTGCAGTACTTC. Variable domain in full (rest from reference TRBV11-3 and TRBJ2-7): EAGVVQSPRYKIIEKKQPVAFWCNPISGHNTLYWYLQNLGQGPELLIRYENEEAVDDSQLPKDRFSAERLKGVDSTLKIQPAELGDSAVYLCASSPDSWPGLQYFGPGTRLTVT.

The V and J genes are TRBV12-3 or TRBV12-4 and TRBJ1-5, with a weak D call TRBD1 (5 bases). The CDR3 contains 13 residues. Trimming removed 7 bases from V and 7 bases from J, with 14 bases in between. The CDR3 DNA reads TGTGCCAGCACCGGGGGGGGAAGCCAGCCCCAGCATTTT. Translation: CASTGGGSQPQHF.

The chain links TRBV29-1 to TRBJ2-1, with TRBD2 identical over 7 bases. Trimming removed 4 bases from V and 0 bases from J; junction bases left unmatched: 6. The CDR3 is 15 amino acids. Germline CDR1 reads SQVTM; CDR2 reads ANQGSEA. The chain's CDR3 is CSVGTSSSSYNEQFF. In nucleotides, the CDR3 is TGCAGCGTTGGGACTAGTTCGAGCTCCTACAATGAGCAGTTCTTC.

This clone was found once. The V and J genes are TRBV28 and TRBJ1-6, with D hard to call. Trimming took off 3 bases at V and 6 bases at J, with 9 bases between the two ends. CDR1 MDHEN and CDR2 SYDVKM come from the germline V gene. CDR3 length equals 14 residues. The CDR3 protein is CASSFIGSNSPLHF. The CDR3 nucleotides are TGTGCCAGCAGTTTTATTGGCAGTAATTCACCCCTCCACTTT.

The chain is built from TRBV7-8 and TRBJ2-2, with 8 bases matching TRBD2. CDR1 SGHVS and CDR2 FQNEAQ come from the germline V gene. The CDR3 runs 17 residues. V shed 2 bases and J 0 bases; nucleotides not matched to a gene: 5. The CDR3 loop reads CASSLSSGRPNTGELFF. The CDR3 DNA sequence: TGTGCCAGCAGCTTATCCAGCGGGAGACCGAACACCGGGGAGCTGTTTTTT.

The rearrangement uses TRBV6-2 or TRBV6-3 and TRBJ2-7, with D perhaps TRBD2 (6 bases). The CDR3 consists of 13 residues. Trimming removed 6 bases at V and 4 bases at J, with 13 bases between. Germline loops: CDR1 MNHEY, CDR2 SVGEGT. As DNA, the CDR3 is TGTGCCAGCAGCCGGGGACGGGGGTACGAGCAGTACTTC. Its translation is CASSRGRGYEQYF.

V and J are TRBV4-3 and TRBJ2-5; 9 bases are shared with TRBD2. Germline loops: CDR1 LGHNA, CDR2 YSLEER. V trimming: 0 bases; J trimming: 2 bases; junction bases outside the gene matches: 4. This CDR3 is 16 amino acids long. CDR3 DNA sequence: TGCGCCAGCAGCCAAGATAGGCTAGCGGGACAAGAGACCCAGTACTTC. This sequence encodes CASSQDRLAGQETQYF.

The V and J genes are TRBV4-3 and TRBJ2-7; D is undetermined. Trimming shortened V by 3 bases and J by 3 bases, and 9 bases separated the two germline ends. This CDR3 has 13 residues. The germline gives CDR1 LGHNA, CDR2 YSLEER. This CDR3 reads CASSQVLGYEQYF. CDR3 coding DNA: TGCGCCAGCAGCCAGGTCTTAGGCTACGAGCAGTACTTC.

The V and J genes are TRBV11-1 and TRBJ1-5, with 10 bases aligning to TRBD1. The CDR3 runs to 14 residues. Germline-derived CDR1 and CDR2 are SGHAT and FQDESV (reference sequence). DNA of the CDR3: TGTGCAATTCGCCGGGACAGGGGAAATCAGCCCCAGCATTTT. Amino acid sequence: CAIRRDRGNQPQHF. Full variable domain (missing parts from reference TRBV11-1 and TRBJ1-5): EAEVAQSPRYKITEKSQAVAFWCDPISGHATLYWYRQILGQGPELLVQFQDESVVDDSQLPKDRFSAERLKGVDSTLKIQPAELGDSAMYLCAIRRDRGNQPQHFGDGTRLSIL.